The 14 T cell receptor beta chains below were found in one sample sequenced in a study of T cells in Graves' hyperthyroidism and ophthalmopathy. Amplification of TCR beta CDR3 regions was performed using RNA transcripts as template. With the HTBI primer set, the TCR CDR3 went through a first round of RT-PCR. Via MiXCR, TCRdb re-called the multiplex PCR reads, giving one row per CDR3 protein. This sample has over 300,000 distinct CDR3 sequences, with around 13% found just once. The sequencing input was blood. The receptors here all came from a woman aged 40-49 years with Graves' ophthalmopathy.

Comments on this clonotype: Since a much larger clone is just one base distant, this may be a read error. The V gene is TRBV29-1, the J gene TRBJ1-3; no firm D call. CDR3 length equals 12 residues. Per germline, CDR1 SQVTM and CDR2 ANQGSEA. With 4 bases removed from V and 0 bases from J, the gap between germline ends came to 4 bases. The CDR3 sequence is CSVGSSGNTIYF. The CDR3 DNA reads TGCAGCGTTGGGTCCTCTGGAAACACCATATATTTT.

This clonotype was counted at least ten times. The chain recombines TRBV11-2 with TRBJ2-3, with 9 bases aligning to TRBD2. Looked up from germline, CDR1 is SGHAT and CDR2 is FQNNGV. The ends lost 6 bases at V and 6 bases at J; junction bases unmatched: 13. There are 16 residues in the CDR3. CDR3 in amino acids: CASSSSGGGAYDTQYF. CDR3 bases: TGTGCCAGCAGTTCTTCTGGCGGGGGGGCCTACGATACGCAGTATTTT.

This clonotype was counted ten times or more. The rearrangement uses TRBV29-1 and TRBJ2-3; TRBD2 matches at 7 bases. Trimming cost V 4 bases and J 5 bases; bases outside gene matches: 9. Germline V gene lookup returns CDR1 SQVTM and CDR2 ANQGSEA. This CDR3 has 14 amino acids. The CDR3 loop is CSVGVAGRGDTQYF. DNA for the CDR3: TGCAGCGTTGGAGTAGCGGGTAGAGGAGATACGCAGTATTTT.

About this clonotype itself: Possible read error: a much larger clone is one base away. The chain recombines TRBV2 with TRBJ2-1, with D uncertain. Germline loops: CDR1 SNHLY, CDR2 FYNNEI. CDR3 length: 20 amino acids. V dropped 4 bases and J dropped 4 bases, with 29 bases sitting between them. CDR3 coding DNA: TGTGCCAGCAGTGTAGAGTCAGAGGTAGAAGTTCTTCGTCCGTACAATGAGCAGTTCTTC. It is translated as CASSVESEVEVLRPYNEQFF. The variable domain in full, completed from reference TRBV2 and TRBJ2-1, reads EPEVTQTPSHQVTQMGQEVILRCVPISNHLYFYWYRQILGQKVEFLVSFYNNEISEKSEIFDDQFSVERPDGSNFTLKIRSTKLEDSAMYFCASSVESEVEVLRPYNEQFFGPGTRLTVL.

This clonotype has just a few counts. The rearrangement uses TRBV7-9 and TRBJ2-7; a weak D match, TRBD2 (6 bases). Germline lookup yields CDR1 SEHNR and CDR2 FQNEAQ (reference sequence). V lost 0 bases and J 4 bases, leaving 7 bases between the germline ends. This CDR3 is built from 13 residues. CDR3 protein: CASSLAAGYEQYF. In DNA, the CDR3 is TGTGCCAGCAGCTTAGCTGCGGGGTACGAGCAGTACTTC.

This clonotype was detected many times. CDR3 residues: CASSLVVGGPQYF. The CDR3 DNA follows: TGCGCCAGCAGCTTGGTAGTTGGAGGCCCTCAGTACTTC. V is TRBV5-1 and J is TRBJ2-4, with D possibly matching TRBD2 (5 bases). Germline lookup yields CDR1 SGHRS and CDR2 YFSETQ. The CDR3 extends over 13 amino acids. Trimming took 0 bases from V and 12 from J, leaving 13 bases between them.

V is TRBV27 and J is TRBJ2-1, with TRBD1 identical over 9 bases. The V gene end was trimmed by 3 bases and the J gene end by 8 bases; junction bases not matched to a gene: 14. This CDR3 contains 17 residues. Per germline, CDR1 MNHEY and CDR2 SMNVEV (reference sequence). The CDR3 DNA reads TGTGCCAGCAGTTTTTCTTCCGGGGACAGGGTGTTTGATGAGCAGTTCTTC. It encodes CASSFSSGDRVFDEQFF.

This clonotype was picked up many times. CDR3 in amino acids: CASSFERANEKLFF. CDR3 in DNA: TGTGCCAGCAGCTTCGAGAGGGCTAATGAAAAACTGTTTTTT. The gene calls are TRBV7-9 and TRBJ1-4, with D unresolved. The CDR3 extends over 14 amino acids. Between the trimmed V and J ends, which lost 3 bases and 3 bases, there was a span of 8 bases. Germline CDR1 is SEHNR and CDR2 is FQNEAQ (reference sequence).

This clonotype was seen ten or more times. The rearrangement uses TRBV11-2 and TRBJ2-5; no clear D gene. The V gene lost 2 bases and the J gene lost 2 bases, with 9 bases spanning the gap. CDR3 length equals 14 residues. The germline gives CDR1 SGHAT, CDR2 FQNNGV. CDR3 amino acids: CASSLNVAQETQYF. The CDR3 DNA follows: TGTGCCAGCAGCTTAAACGTAGCACAAGAGACCCAGTACTTC.

At least ten counts were recorded for this clonotype. The chain couples TRBV2 to TRBJ2-3, with D possibly being TRBD2 (6 bases). The V gene's germline CDR1 is SNHLY and CDR2 FYNNEI. The ends were cut back, 1 base at V and 12 bases at J, with 20 bases in the middle. This CDR3 region has 15 residues. CDR3: CASSEGGTRGRSQYF. In nucleotides, the CDR3 is TGTGCCAGCAGTGAAGGAGGGACTCGAGGACGGTCACAGTATTTT.

This clonotype was seen many times. V usage is TRBV2 and J usage is TRBJ1-5; D not resolved. The V end lost 6 bases, the J end lost 0 bases, and 9 bases lay between the germline ends. CDR1 and CDR2 (germline): SNHLY, FYNNEI. This CDR3 contains 14 residues. The DNA of the CDR3 is TGTGCCAGCAGGGATGATAGTAGCAATCAGCCCCAGCATTTT. This translates into CASRDDSSNQPQHF.

The chain joins TRBV7-9 to TRBJ2-1; weak D call: TRBD1 (6 bases). The CDR3 is 15 residues long. The ends were cut back, 5 bases at V and 4 bases at J, with 15 bases in the middle. Per the germline V gene, CDR1 is SEHNR and CDR2 is FQNEAQ (reference sequence). CDR3 residues: CASSRERTVYNEQFF. Written as DNA, the CDR3 is TGTGCCAGCAGCCGTGAAAGGACAGTATACAATGAGCAGTTCTTC.

The gene calls are TRBV5-6 and TRBJ2-5, with a weak D call TRBD1 (6 bases). Germline CDR1 reads SGHDT; CDR2 reads YYEEEE. This CDR3 is built from 15 residues. With 3 bases removed from V and 2 bases from J, the gap between germline ends came to 14 bases. CDR3 in amino acids: CASSWDRDNQETQYF. The DNA of the CDR3 is TGTGCCAGCAGCTGGGACCGGGACAATCAAGAGACCCAGTACTTC. The full variable domain, completed using reference TRBV5-6 and TRBJ2-5, is DAGVTQSPTHLIKTRGQQVTLRCSPKSGHDTVSWYQQALGQGPQFIFQYYEEEERQRGNFPDRFSGHQFPNYSSELNVNALLLGDSALYLCASSWDRDNQETQYFGPGTRLLVL.

There are many counts of this clonotype. This chain joins TRBV6-1 and TRBJ1-2; unclear D gene. The V end was cut by 1 base, the J end by 5 bases, with 8 bases between. The CDR3 spans 13 residues. Germline assignment: CDR1 MNHNS and CDR2 SASEGT. CDR3 amino acids: CASSEGAVYGYTF. The CDR3 nucleotides read TGTGCCAGCAGTGAAGGGGCAGTTTATGGCTACACCTTC.